The 10 T cell receptor beta chains below were found in one sample sequenced in a study of CD8 T cells in Susac syndrome. After extraction with the RNeasy kit, roughly 0.45 to 1 ug of the RNA was reverse transcribed using random hexamers. Each CDR3 protein gets one entry after TCRdb re-called the immunoSEQ multiplex PCR reads with MiXCR. The sample holds about 400,000 distinct CDR3 sequences, around 83% seen once. Input material: CD8+ T cells from PBMCs. The receptors here all came from a human donor with multiple sclerosis.

This chain joins TRBV6-6 and TRBJ2-2; 10 bases are a match to TRBD1. Germline V gene data show CDR1 as MNHNY and CDR2 as SVGAGI (reference sequence). This CDR3 comprises 14 residues. With V trimmed by 3 bases and J by 6 bases, 1 base remained unmatched. The CDR3 bases are TGTGCCAGCAGTTATGGACAGGGGGCCGGGGAGCTGTTTTTT. Its translation is CASSYGQGAGELFF.

The chain is built from TRBV6-5 and TRBJ2-5; TRBD1 matches at 9 bases. Unmatched junction bases numbered 11, after V lost 7 bases and J lost 5 bases. Germline CDR1 reads MNHEY; CDR2 reads SVGAGI. This CDR3 has 15 amino acids. DNA for the CDR3: TGTGCCAGCACCCCCGCGGGACAGGGTCGGGAGACCCAGTACTTC. Its translation is CASTPAGQGRETQYF.

This chain uses TRBV9 with TRBJ2-7; D perhaps matches TRBD2 (6 bases). This CDR3 region has 14 residues. Germline V gene data show CDR1 as SGDLS and CDR2 as YYNGEE. Trimming shortened V by 3 bases and J by 5 bases, and 15 bases separated the two germline ends. In DNA form, the CDR3 reads TGTGCCAGCAGCGGTAGCGGTTCGGGGGACGAGCAGTACTTC. This codes for CASSGSGSGDEQYF.

This clonotype was observed a few times. V gene TRBV7-6 combines with J gene TRBJ2-7; D perhaps matches TRBD2 (6 bases). CDR1 is SGHVS and CDR2 is FNYEAQ in the germline V gene. The CDR3 contains 13 residues. Trimming pared 5 bases from V and 2 bases from J, leaving 10 bases between. This CDR3 is CASSSGYTYEQYF. The CDR3 DNA reads TGTGCCAGCAGCAGCGGGTACACCTACGAGCAGTACTTC.

The V and J genes are TRBV27 and TRBJ2-2; 10 positions match TRBD1. This CDR3 is built from 15 residues. V trimming: 6 bases; J trimming: 5 bases; junction bases outside the gene matches: 6. Germline CDR1 MNHEY, CDR2 SMNVEV (reference sequence). CDR3 region: CASSPTGGFTGELFF. The DNA of the CDR3 is TGTGCCAGCAGCCCGACAGGGGGCTTTACCGGGGAGCTGTTTTTT.

J is TRBJ2-7 and V is TRBV6-5, with unresolved D. Deletions cut 1 base from V and 3 bases from J, with 13 bases between. The CDR3 has 15 amino acids. Germline CDR1 MNHEY, CDR2 SVGAGI. Here the CDR3 DNA reads TGTGCCAGCAGTTACTTGCCTGGCCAGGACTACGAGCAGTACTTC. Amino acids: CASSYLPGQDYEQYF.

The rearrangement joins TRBV27 to TRBJ2-1, with TRBD2 identical over 11 bases. Germline V gene sequence: CDR1 MNHEY, CDR2 SMNVEV (reference sequence). The CDR3 extends over 13 amino acids. V gave up 2 bases and J gave up 10 bases; unmatched junction bases: 1. In DNA form, the CDR3 reads TGTGCCAGCAGTTTAAGACTAGCGGGAGAGCAGTTCTTC. This translates into CASSLRLAGEQFF.

CDR3 region: CASRGSVRREQFF. The CDR3 nucleotides read TGTGCCAGCAGGGGATCGGTCCGAAGGGAGCAGTTCTTC. This chain uses TRBV27 with TRBJ2-1; D remains unclear. The V and J ends lost 6 bases and 10 bases respectively, with 16 bases between them. The CDR3 totals 13 residues. In germline, CDR1 is MNHEY, CDR2 SMNVEV (reference sequence).

V usage is TRBV4-1 and J usage is TRBJ2-3, with 9 bases fitting TRBD2. The length of the CDR3 is 14 residues. J lost 9 bases, V lost 3 bases, and 7 bases had no gene match. Per the germline V gene, CDR1 is MGHRA and CDR2 is YSYEKL. CDR3 nucleotides: TGCGCCAGCAGCCAGCGTAGCGGGAGCATAACGCAGTATTTT. Protein product: CASSQRSGSITQYF.

The chain joins TRBV13 to TRBJ1-2; no definite D call. Germline lookup yields CDR1 PRHDT and CDR2 FYEKMQ (reference sequence). The CDR3 contains 14 residues. The V gene lost 2 bases and the J gene lost 4 bases, with 11 bases spanning the gap. CDR3 bases: TGTGCCAGCAGCTTACAACAGACTACCTATGGCTACACCTTC. This gives the protein CASSLQQTTYGYTF.